The rows below give T cell receptor beta chains drawn from one sample of a study of regulatory and conventional T cells in RAG deficiency. This table comes from immunoSEQ multiplex PCR, and its TCRdb copy is limited to in-frame clones, with some not included. This table holds 9,500 to 15,000 clones, roughly 94% found once. These records were also assigned to another study, of regulatory T cells.

The sequencing input was CD127- CD25+ CD4+ Tregs sorted from blood. These receptors were taken from a human donor in good health. CDR3s include the opening cysteine and the closing phenylalanine or tryptophan. The D gene is left open where the match is weak. The size entry is marked missing in some rows and otherwise reads once, few, many or a size class.

d_call: .
clone_size: .
j_call: TRBJ2-5
cdr3_length: 13
v_call: TRBV10-1
cdr3_nt: TGCGCCAGCAGTGGATCTGCGCAAGAGACCCAGTACTTC
cdr3_aa: CASSGSAQETQYF

d_call: .
clone_size: once
j_call: TRBJ1-4
cdr3_length: 14
v_call: TRBV19
cdr3_nt: TGTGCCAGTAGTATCTCCAGGGGAGGGGAAAAACTGTTTTTT
cdr3_aa: CASSISRGGEKLFF

d_call: .
clone_size: .
j_call: TRBJ2-1
cdr3_length: 16
v_call: TRBV5-8
cdr3_nt: TGTGCCAGCAGCCCCGGGGGTACTCGCTCCTACAATGAGCAGTTCTTC
cdr3_aa: CASSPGGTRSYNEQFF

d_call: TRBD1
clone_size: once
j_call: TRBJ2-5
cdr3_length: 18
v_call: TRBV6-1
cdr3_nt: TGTGCCAGCAGTGAATTAAGTATATGGGGACAGGGTCGAGGCAGCCAGTACTTC
cdr3_aa: CASSELSIWGQGRGSQYF

d_call: TRBD1
clone_size: .
j_call: TRBJ1-1
cdr3_length: 15
v_call: TRBV5-1
cdr3_nt: TGCGCCAGCAGCTTCCGCCGGGACAGGGACACTGAAGCTTTCTTT
cdr3_aa: CASSFRRDRDTEAFF

d_call: .
clone_size: .
j_call: TRBJ1-2
cdr3_length: 12
v_call: TRBV19
cdr3_nt: TGTGCCAGTAGTATGGACTTCTATGGCTACACCTTC
cdr3_aa: CASSMDFYGYTF

d_call: TRBD1
clone_size: .
j_call: TRBJ1-4
cdr3_length: 14
v_call: TRBV19
cdr3_nt: TGTGCCAGTAGGAGCCGGGACAGGGCTGAAAAACTGTTTTTT
cdr3_aa: CASRSRDRAEKLFF

d_call: TRBD2
clone_size: .
j_call: TRBJ2-7
cdr3_length: 14
v_call: TRBV27
cdr3_nt: TGTGCCAGCAGTTGGGGAGGGTGGCTCGGGGAGCAGTACTTC
cdr3_aa: CASSWGGWLGEQYF

d_call: .
clone_size: .
j_call: TRBJ1-3
cdr3_length: 11
v_call: TRBV20-1
cdr3_nt: TGCAGTGCTAGGGGCGGGAACGCCATATATTTT
cdr3_aa: CSARGGNAIYF

d_call: .
clone_size: .
j_call: TRBJ1-1
cdr3_length: 15
v_call: TRBV7-9
cdr3_nt: TGTGCCAGCAGGACTACGACGGGGATGAACACTGAAGCTTTCTTT
cdr3_aa: CASRTTTGMNTEAFF

d_call: .
clone_size: .
j_call: TRBJ2-7
cdr3_length: 11
v_call: TRBV11-3
cdr3_nt: TGTGCCAGCCTTACTAGTTACGAGCAGTACTTC
cdr3_aa: CASLTSYEQYF

d_call: TRBD1
clone_size: .
j_call: TRBJ2-4
cdr3_length: 12
v_call: TRBV2
cdr3_nt: TGTGCCAGCAGAGCTACAGGGGACATTCAGTACTTC
cdr3_aa: CASRATGDIQYF

d_call: TRBD2
clone_size: .
j_call: TRBJ2-7
cdr3_length: 16
v_call: TRBV19
cdr3_nt: TGTGCCAGTAGTATAAGGGCCGGGGGGGCCTCCTACGAGCAGTACTTC
cdr3_aa: CASSIRAGGASYEQYF

d_call: .
clone_size: once
j_call: TRBJ1-5
cdr3_length: 17
v_call: TRBV2
cdr3_nt: TGTGCCAGCAGACCAGCTGCCCGCAGGTTTAGCAATCAGCCCCAGCATTTT
cdr3_aa: CASRPAARRFSNQPQHF

d_call: .
clone_size: .
j_call: TRBJ1-1
cdr3_length: 15
v_call: TRBV28
cdr3_nt: TGTGCCAGCAGTTTATGGACAAGGAGGGGCACTGAAGCTTTCTTT
cdr3_aa: CASSLWTRRGTEAFF

d_call: TRBD1
clone_size: .
j_call: TRBJ2-7
cdr3_length: 12
v_call: TRBV5-5
cdr3_nt: TGTGCCAGCAGCAACCGGACAGGCCAAAGAACCTTC
cdr3_aa: CASSNRTGQRTF

d_call: .
clone_size: .
j_call: TRBJ1-5
cdr3_length: 17
v_call: TRBV2
cdr3_nt: TGTGCCAGCAGTGTCCTTCGACAGACCATTAGCAATCAGCCCCAGCATTTT
cdr3_aa: CASSVLRQTISNQPQHF

d_call: TRBD1
clone_size: .
j_call: TRBJ1-5
cdr3_length: 15
v_call: TRBV2
cdr3_nt: TGTGCCAGCAGGAGCCGATACAGGGGCGATCAGCCCCAGCATTTT
cdr3_aa: CASRSRYRGDQPQHF

d_call: .
clone_size: .
j_call: TRBJ2-1
cdr3_length: 15
v_call: TRBV6-1
cdr3_nt: TGTGCCAGCAGGTTAACAGGCTCCCCCTACAATGAGCAGTTCTTC
cdr3_aa: CASRLTGSPYNEQFF

d_call: .
clone_size: .
j_call: TRBJ2-2
cdr3_length: 16
v_call: TRBV28
cdr3_nt: TGTGCCAGCAGTTTAGGCGGACACCTGAACACCGGGGAGCTGTTTTTT
cdr3_aa: CASSLGGHLNTGELFF

d_call: .
clone_size: .
j_call: TRBJ1-1
cdr3_length: 15
v_call: TRBV18
cdr3_nt: TGTGCCAGCTCACCGATAAGGGGAGGGATCTCTGAAGCTTTCTTT
cdr3_aa: CASSPIRGGISEAFF

d_call: TRBD1
clone_size: .
j_call: TRBJ2-1
cdr3_length: 16
v_call: TRBV6-4
cdr3_nt: TGTGCCAGCAGTGACCAGGGACAGGGGGCCTACAATGAGCAGTTCTTC
cdr3_aa: CASSDQGQGAYNEQFF

d_call: TRBD2
clone_size: .
j_call: TRBJ2-7
cdr3_length: 16
v_call: TRBV7-3
cdr3_nt: TGTGCCAGCAGCTTAACGGGGCCTAGCGGGCTCTACGAGCAGTACTTC
cdr3_aa: CASSLTGPSGLYEQYF

d_call: .
clone_size: few
j_call: TRBJ1-1
cdr3_length: 14
v_call: TRBV19
cdr3_nt: TGTGCCAGTAGTATCCCGGGGGGGATGGCTGAAGCTTTCTTT
cdr3_aa: CASSIPGGMAEAFF

d_call: TRBD1
clone_size: .
j_call: TRBJ2-7
cdr3_length: 12
v_call: TRBV28
cdr3_nt: TGTGCCAGCAGTCCAGGGGGCTACGAGCAGTACTTC
cdr3_aa: CASSPGGYEQYF

d_call: .
clone_size: .
j_call: TRBJ2-6
cdr3_length: 17
v_call: TRBV18
cdr3_nt: TGTGCCAGCTCACAGCCGACAGGGAGGACTGGGGCCAACGTCCTGACTTTC
cdr3_aa: CASSQPTGRTGANVLTF

d_call: .
clone_size: .
j_call: TRBJ1-5
cdr3_length: 14
v_call: TRBV18
cdr3_nt: TGTGCCAGCTCACCACGGGTGACGGGGCAGCCCCAGCATTTT
cdr3_aa: CASSPRVTGQPQHF

d_call: TRBD1
clone_size: .
j_call: TRBJ2-7
cdr3_length: 17
v_call: TRBV12-5
cdr3_nt: TGTGCTAGTGGCCGAAAAAGTGGGGACAGGGGGAACGACGAGCAGTACTTC
cdr3_aa: CASGRKSGDRGNDEQYF

d_call: .
clone_size: .
j_call: TRBJ2-2
cdr3_length: 16
v_call: TRBV6-5
cdr3_nt: TGTGCCAGCAGTTACCGCCGGACAGCGAACACCGGGGAGCTGTTTTTT
cdr3_aa: CASSYRRTANTGELFF

d_call: .
clone_size: .
j_call: TRBJ1-1
cdr3_length: 14
v_call: TRBV7-9
cdr3_nt: TGTGCCAGCAGCCAGTGGACAGCCGGCACTGAAGCTTTCTTT
cdr3_aa: CASSQWTAGTEAFF

d_call: TRBD1
clone_size: .
j_call: TRBJ2-1
cdr3_length: 15
v_call: TRBV6-5
cdr3_nt: TGTGCCAGCAGTTCTCCGGGACAGGGTCTAAATGAGCAGTTCTTC
cdr3_aa: CASSSPGQGLNEQFF

d_call: TRBD1
clone_size: .
j_call: TRBJ2-2
cdr3_length: 15
v_call: TRBV5-1
cdr3_nt: TGCGCCAGCAGCCGCCGACAGGGTCTCACCGGGGAGCTGTTTTTT
cdr3_aa: CASSRRQGLTGELFF

d_call: TRBD1
clone_size: .
j_call: TRBJ2-1
cdr3_length: 15
v_call: TRBV12-5
cdr3_nt: TGTGCTAGTGGTAGCACCCCGGGACAGACTTATGAGCAGTTCTTC
cdr3_aa: CASGSTPGQTYEQFF

d_call: .
clone_size: .
j_call: TRBJ1-2
cdr3_length: 15
v_call: TRBV19
cdr3_nt: TGTGCCAGTAGTCCGGATCAGAGGATAAACTATGGCTACACCTTC
cdr3_aa: CASSPDQRINYGYTF

d_call: .
clone_size: .
j_call: TRBJ1-5
cdr3_length: 15
v_call: TRBV4-1
cdr3_nt: TGCGCCAGCAGCCCCCAGAGGGGGAGCAATCAGCCCCAGCATTTT
cdr3_aa: CASSPQRGSNQPQHF

d_call: TRBD1
clone_size: .
j_call: TRBJ2-5
cdr3_length: 13
v_call: TRBV6-1
cdr3_nt: TGTGCCAGCAACCACAGGGGCCAAGAGACCCAGTACTTC
cdr3_aa: CASNHRGQETQYF

d_call: .
clone_size: .
j_call: TRBJ2-7
cdr3_length: 15
v_call: TRBV5-4
cdr3_nt: TGTGCCAGCAGCTCGAGACAGACCTCCTCCTACGAGCAGTACTTC
cdr3_aa: CASSSRQTSSYEQYF

d_call: TRBD2
clone_size: .
j_call: TRBJ2-1
cdr3_length: 14
v_call: TRBV10-1
cdr3_nt: TGCGCCAGCGCCTTAGCGGGGGGGCTCGGTGAGCAGTTCTTC
cdr3_aa: CASALAGGLGEQFF

d_call: TRBD1
clone_size: .
j_call: TRBJ2-5
cdr3_length: 14
v_call: TRBV5-1
cdr3_nt: TGCGCCAGCAGCGCTTCCGGGACAGAAGAGACCCAGTACTTC
cdr3_aa: CASSASGTEETQYF

d_call: .
clone_size: .
j_call: TRBJ2-6
cdr3_length: 14
v_call: TRBV9
cdr3_nt: TGTGCCAGCAGCGTGCGGTCTGGGGCCAACGTCCTGACTTTC
cdr3_aa: CASSVRSGANVLTF

d_call: .
clone_size: .
j_call: TRBJ2-1
cdr3_length: 12
v_call: TRBV7-9
cdr3_nt: TGTGCCAGCAGCGCTCGCAGATTTGGGCAGTTCTTC
cdr3_aa: CASSARRFGQFF

d_call: TRBD1
clone_size: .
j_call: TRBJ1-3
cdr3_length: 17
v_call: TRBV5-1
cdr3_nt: TGCGCCAGCAGCACCATCGGACAGGGGAGCTCTGGAAACACCATATATTTT
cdr3_aa: CASSTIGQGSSGNTIYF

d_call: TRBD1
clone_size: once
j_call: TRBJ1-2
cdr3_length: 13
v_call: TRBV2
cdr3_nt: TGTGCCGGCGTACAGGGGGGGGACTATGGCTACACCTTC
cdr3_aa: CAGVQGGDYGYTF

d_call: .
clone_size: .
j_call: TRBJ2-4
cdr3_length: 16
v_call: TRBV7-9
cdr3_nt: TGTGCCAGCAGCTTGGCCCGGGGGAAGGCCAAAAACATTCAGTACTTC
cdr3_aa: CASSLARGKAKNIQYF

d_call: TRBD2
clone_size: .
j_call: TRBJ2-5
cdr3_length: 15
v_call: TRBV5-6
cdr3_nt: TGTGCCAGCAGCATCCCGGGACTAGCTCAGGAGACCCAGTACTTC
cdr3_aa: CASSIPGLAQETQYF

d_call: .
clone_size: .
j_call: TRBJ1-1
cdr3_length: 15
v_call: TRBV5-4
cdr3_nt: TGTGCCAGCAGCTTGAACCCGGACATGAACACTGAAGCTTTCTTT
cdr3_aa: CASSLNPDMNTEAFF

d_call: .
clone_size: few
j_call: TRBJ1-2
cdr3_length: 13
v_call: TRBV19
cdr3_nt: TGTGCCAGTAGCAGAACAGCTAACTATGGCTACACCTTC
cdr3_aa: CASSRTANYGYTF

d_call: .
clone_size: few
j_call: TRBJ2-5
cdr3_length: 14
v_call: TRBV21-1
cdr3_nt: TGTGCCAGCAGCAGCCTGCGGTGGGTGGAGACCCAGTACTTC
cdr3_aa: CASSSLRWVETQYF

d_call: TRBD1
clone_size: .
j_call: TRBJ1-5
cdr3_length: 12
v_call: TRBV2
cdr3_nt: TGTGCCAGCCAGCGAATAGGGGGCACCCAGCATTTT
cdr3_aa: CASQRIGGTQHF

d_call: .
clone_size: .
j_call: TRBJ2-1
cdr3_length: 11
v_call: TRBV28
cdr3_nt: TGTGCCATCTCTCGCGGAAATGAGCAGTTCTTC
cdr3_aa: CAISRGNEQFF

d_call: TRBD2
clone_size: once
j_call: TRBJ2-1
cdr3_length: 16
v_call: TRBV9
cdr3_nt: TGTGCCAGCAGCGCTCTGACTAGCGGGGGGCGCGATGAGCAGTTCTTC
cdr3_aa: CASSALTSGGRDEQFF

d_call: TRBD2
clone_size: .
j_call: TRBJ2-2
cdr3_length: 15
v_call: TRBV7-2
cdr3_nt: TGTGCCAGCAGCCATCCTCCCGGGGGGGCCGGGGAGCTGTTTTTT
cdr3_aa: CASSHPPGGAGELFF

d_call: .
clone_size: .
j_call: TRBJ2-1
cdr3_length: 16
v_call: TRBV2
cdr3_nt: TGTGCCAGCAGGGAAGGGGGGCAGGGCGCCTACAATGAGCAGTTCTTC
cdr3_aa: CASREGGQGAYNEQFF

d_call: .
clone_size: .
j_call: TRBJ2-3
cdr3_length: 14
v_call: TRBV2
cdr3_nt: TGTGCCAGCCACATGGAGGGAACATCAGATACGCAGTATTTT
cdr3_aa: CASHMEGTSDTQYF